This is a list of T cell receptor beta chains from one sample in a study of blood T cell repertoires in COVID-19. Libraries were prepared by immunoSEQ multiplex PCR; TCRdb keeps only in-frame clonotypes and omits some of them. This sample has fewer than 300,000 clones, with about 87% found just once. The sequenced sample was peripheral blood. All receptors derive from a man aged 55 to 69 who had recovered from COVID-19. The CDR3 runs from the conserved cysteine through the conserved F or W. Fields, in order: clone size, J gene, D gene, V gene, CDR3 DNA, CDR3 protein. A D gene is named only where the DNA matches it firmly. The size of a clone is reported for some rows only, either as once, few or many, or as a class for expanded clones.

>once|TRBJ2-5|TRBD1|TRBV5-8
TGTGCCAGCAGCTTGGACAGGGGGCAAGAGACCCAGTACTTC
CASSLDRGQETQYF
>-|TRBJ2-1|-|TRBV5-8
TGTGCCAGCACGGTTCTGGGAGGGGGCAATGAGCAGTTCTTC
CASTVLGGGNEQFF
>-|TRBJ1-4|TRBD1|TRBV30
TGTGCCTGGAGTGAAGGACAGGGAGAAAAACTGTTTTTT
CAWSEGQGEKLFF
>-|TRBJ2-3|-|TRBV6-4
TGTGCCAGCAGTGAGGGGGGGCCAACAGATACGCAGTATTTT
CASSEGGPTDTQYF
>-|TRBJ1-2|-|TRBV3-1/TRBV3-2
TGTGCCAGCGGGCAGAACTATGGCTACACCTTC
CASGQNYGYTF
>-|TRBJ2-6|TRBD2|TRBV4-2
TGTGCCAGCAGGCCTAGCGGGGGAAGCTCTGGGGCCAACGTCCTGACTTTC
CASRPSGGSSGANVLTF
>-|TRBJ1-2|-|TRBV19
TGTGCCAGTAGTACCGCTCGGACAGCACCCCATGGCTACACCTTC
CASSTARTAPHGYTF
>few|TRBJ2-2|-|TRBV6-1
TGTGCCAGCAGTGAGTACAAAACGAACACCGGGGAGCTGTTTTTT
CASSEYKTNTGELFF
>-|TRBJ2-7|TRBD2|TRBV5-6
TGTGCCAGCAGCTTGAGAAGTAACCGGGAGGCCTACGAGCAGTACTTC
CASSLRSNREAYEQYF
>once|TRBJ1-1|-|TRBV9
TGTGCCAGCAGCGTAGAATGGGGGGAGGCTTTCTTT
CASSVEWGEAFF
>-|TRBJ2-1|TRBD2|TRBV12-3/TRBV12-4
TGTGCCAGCAGTTCACTAGCGGCGGGGGAGCAGTTCTTC
CASSSLAAGEQFF
>-|TRBJ2-7|-|TRBV6-6
TGTGCCAGCAGTTACTCGAGGGGGAACGAGCAGTACTTC
CASSYSRGNEQYF
>-|TRBJ1-6|TRBD1|TRBV5-1
TGCGCCAGCAGCTTGGAACAGGGGGGTTCACCCCTCCACTTT
CASSLEQGGSPLHF
>-|TRBJ2-7|TRBD2|TRBV11-2
TGTGCCAGCAGCTCAGAGCGGGGGGGTTTCTACGAGCAGTACTTC
CASSSERGGFYEQYF
>-|TRBJ2-5|TRBD2|TRBV30
TGTGCCTGGAGTAGTGGCAGCGGGGGGGCCCAAGAGACCCAGTACTTC
CAWSSGSGGAQETQYF
>-|TRBJ2-1|TRBD1|TRBV6-5
TGTGCCAGCAACACCGGGACAGGGGGTGGAAATGAGCAGTTCTTC
CASNTGTGGGNEQFF
>few|TRBJ1-4|TRBD1|TRBV18
TGTGCCAGCTCACCAGGGACAGGGAATGAAAAACTGTTTTTT
CASSPGTGNEKLFF
>once|TRBJ1-1|TRBD1|TRBV29-1
TGCAGCGGTACAGGGGGCTCTGAAGCTTTCTTT
CSGTGGSEAFF
>-|TRBJ2-1|TRBD2|TRBV15
TGTGCCACCAGCAGAAGGGACTATCCCCCGCCGGATGAGCAGTTCTTC
CATSRRDYPPPDEQFF
>-|TRBJ1-2|-|TRBV14
TGTGCCAGCAGCCTTACTGGGCATGGCTACACCTTC
CASSLTGHGYTF